Shown below are 13 T cell receptor beta chains from a single sample sequenced in a study of glioma-infiltrating T cells. The iRepertoire nested amplicon-rescue multiplex PCR amplified TCR alpha and beta CDR3s from RNA. MiXCR, applied by TCRdb to the multiplex PCR reads, yields one record per CDR3 protein. The profile shows 300,000 to 450,000 distinct CDR3 sequences, around 38% of them singletons. Source material: glioma tissue, nonneoplastic brain tissue, or PBMCs (not recorded which). All receptors come from a human donor with low-grade glioma or glioblastoma, undergoing nonglioma brain surgery, or in good health (not recorded which).

The gene calls are TRBV2 and TRBJ2-1, with D possibly TRBD1 on 5 matching bases. CDR1 is SNHLY and CDR2 is FYNNEI in the germline V gene. The length of the CDR3 is 15 residues. Trimming pared 4 bases from V and 4 bases from J, leaving 14 bases between. CDR3 protein: CASSASGPGYNEQFF. CDR3 DNA: TGTGCCAGCAGTGCATCAGGGCCAGGATACAATGAGCAGTTCTTC.

The chain links TRBV5-4 to TRBJ2-1; maybe TRBD2 (6 bases). Trimming removed 6 bases at V and 2 bases at J, with 15 bases between. The CDR3 length is 15 residues. CDR1 SGHNT and CDR2 YYREEE come from the germline V gene (reference sequence). CDR3 residues: CASTTGGMTYNEQFF. Here the CDR3 DNA reads TGTGCCAGCACTACCGGGGGAATGACCTACAATGAGCAGTTCTTC.

A note on this clonotype: A junction end diverges from the germline sequence, so it may reflect a read error. The chain has TRBV7-2 and TRBJ2-3; 12 nucleotides align to TRBD1. Germline-derived CDR1 and CDR2 are SGHTA and FQGNSA. This CDR3 contains 16 residues. In nucleotides, the CDR3 is TGTGCCAGCAGCCAAATGGGACAGGGGGCAACAGATACACAGTATTTT. It codes for CASSQMGQGATDTQYF.

This clonotype was found many times. The chain has TRBV27 and TRBJ2-3; D gene unclear. The germline V and J ends were trimmed by 0 bases and 0 bases, with 16 bases remaining between them. This CDR3 is 18 amino acids long. Looked up from germline, CDR1 is MNHEY and CDR2 is SMNVEV (reference sequence). CDR3 amino acids: CASSLSSVAPFSTDTQYF. CDR3 bases: TGTGCCAGCAGTTTATCGAGCGTCGCACCCTTTAGCACAGATACGCAGTATTTT.

V usage is TRBV2 and J usage is TRBJ2-3; 7 nucleotides match TRBD2. Germline CDR1 reads SNHLY; CDR2 reads FYNNEI. The CDR3 contains 15 residues. V gave up 3 bases and J gave up 3 bases; unmatched junction bases: 6. CDR3 in DNA: TGTGCCAGCAGTGATCCGGGGGGTTCGACAGATACGCAGTATTTT. Its translation is CASSDPGGSTDTQYF. Together with reference TRBV2 and TRBJ2-3, the CDR3 gives the full variable domain: EPEVTQTPSHQVTQMGQEVILRCVPISNHLYFYWYRQILGQKVEFLVSFYNNEISEKSEIFDDQFSVERPDGSNFTLKIRSTKLEDSAMYFCASSDPGGSTDTQYFGPGTRLTVL.

The chain is built from TRBV19 and TRBJ1-2; 9 positions match TRBD1. The V segment lost 4 bases and the J segment 6 bases; nucleotides outside the gene matches: 15. This CDR3 is built from 17 residues. In germline, CDR1 is LNHDA, CDR2 SQIVND (reference sequence). The DNA for the CDR3 is TGTGCCAGTAGTACCTTAACCCGGGACAGGGATATCAATGGCTACACCTTC. Translation: CASSTLTRDRDINGYTF.

The sample holds a few counts of this clonotype. The chain uses TRBV20-1 and TRBJ1-2, with D perhaps TRBD1 (5 bases). The CDR3 is made up of 14 amino acids. The V gene's germline CDR1 is DFQATT and CDR2 SNEGSKA (reference sequence). Between the trimmed V and J ends, which lost 4 bases and 0 bases, there was a span of 12 bases. The CDR3 spells CSATPGYTNYGYTF. The DNA of the CDR3 is TGCAGTGCTACCCCAGGGTATACTAACTATGGCTACACCTTC.

The gene calls are TRBV6-2 or TRBV6-3 and TRBJ2-7, with 9 bases identical to TRBD2. The CDR3 length is 14 residues. CDR1 and CDR2 (germline): MNHEY, SVGEGT. The J segment lost 3 bases and the V segment lost 6 bases, leaving 6 bases of the junction unmatched. CDR3 residues: CASRPSGANYEQYF. The CDR3, as DNA: TGTGCCAGCAGACCTAGCGGGGCCAACTACGAGCAGTACTTC.

About this clonotype itself: Its ends do not fully match the called genes, so a read error is possible. V is TRBV7-2 and J is TRBJ2-3; TRBD2 agrees at 12 bases. Germline lookup yields CDR1 SGHTA and CDR2 FQGNSA. This CDR3 has 17 amino acids. Written as DNA, the CDR3 is TGTGCCAGCAGCTTCCGGCAACTAGCGGGAGGCCCAGATACGCAGTGTTTT. Encoded protein: CASSFRQLAGGPDTQCF.

This clonotype was picked up many times. V and J are TRBV27 and TRBJ2-1; D remains ambiguous. CDR3 length equals 15 residues. Germline lookup yields CDR1 MNHEY and CDR2 SMNVEV (reference sequence). Trimming pared 3 bases from V and 3 bases from J, leaving 12 bases between. Written as DNA, the CDR3 is TGTGCCAGCAGTTTTGCATACCATCTCTACAATGAGCAGTTCTTC. This translates into CASSFAYHLYNEQFF.

The sample holds many counts of this clonotype. This chain uses TRBV6-1 with TRBJ1-5; D gene unclear. Germline CDR1 and CDR2: MNHNS and SASEGT. V was clipped by 4 bases and J by 5 bases, with 9 bases between them. CDR3 size: 13 residues. CDR3 sequence: CASSVKPDQPQHF. In DNA form, the CDR3 reads TGTGCCAGCAGTGTGAAACCAGATCAGCCCCAGCATTTT.

V gene TRBV5-4 combines with J gene TRBJ2-4; D might be TRBD2 (6 bases). The V end was cut by 0 bases, the J end by 7 bases, with 14 bases between. CDR1 SGHNT and CDR2 YYREEE come from the germline V gene (reference sequence). The CDR3 consists of 15 residues. CDR3 in amino acids: CASSLDLGGGNIQYF. The DNA of the CDR3 is TGTGCCAGCAGCTTGGACTTGGGAGGCGGGAACATTCAGTACTTC.

A word on this clonotype: Just one base apart from a much larger clone, this may be a read error. This likely comes from a read error, as the CDR3 has no conserved phenylalanine or tryptophan at its end. This chain uses TRBV27 with TRBJ1-1; 9 bases line up with TRBD1. This CDR3 has 16 amino acids. V trimming: 6 bases; J trimming: 6 bases; junction bases outside the gene matches: 14. Looked up from germline, CDR1 is MNHEY and CDR2 is SMNVEV (reference sequence). In nucleotides, the CDR3 is TGTGCCAGCAGGCCGGGGACAGGGCCTTGGGGGGCTGAAGCTTTCCTT. It yields the protein CASRPGTGPWGAEAFL.